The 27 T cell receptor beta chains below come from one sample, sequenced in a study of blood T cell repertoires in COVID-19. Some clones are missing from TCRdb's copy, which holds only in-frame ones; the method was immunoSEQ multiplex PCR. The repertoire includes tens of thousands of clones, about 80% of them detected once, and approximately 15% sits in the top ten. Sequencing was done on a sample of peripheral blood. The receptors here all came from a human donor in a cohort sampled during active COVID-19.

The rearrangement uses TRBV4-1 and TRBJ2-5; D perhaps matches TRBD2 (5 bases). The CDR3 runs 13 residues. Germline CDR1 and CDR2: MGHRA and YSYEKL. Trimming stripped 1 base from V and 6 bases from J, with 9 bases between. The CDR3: CASSQGDGKTQYF. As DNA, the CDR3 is TGCGCCAGCAGCCAAGGCGACGGGAAGACCCAGTACTTC.

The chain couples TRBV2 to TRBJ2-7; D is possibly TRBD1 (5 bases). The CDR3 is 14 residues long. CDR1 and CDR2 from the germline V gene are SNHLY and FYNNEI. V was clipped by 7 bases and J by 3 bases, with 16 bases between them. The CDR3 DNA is TGTGCCAGCAAACAGGATCACTCCTTCTACGAGCAGTACTTC. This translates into CASKQDHSFYEQYF. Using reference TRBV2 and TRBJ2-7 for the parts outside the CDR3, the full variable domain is EPEVTQTPSHQVTQMGQEVILRCVPISNHLYFYWYRQILGQKVEFLVSFYNNEISEKSEIFDDQFSVERPDGSNFTLKIRSTKLEDSAMYFCASKQDHSFYEQYFGPGTRLTVT.

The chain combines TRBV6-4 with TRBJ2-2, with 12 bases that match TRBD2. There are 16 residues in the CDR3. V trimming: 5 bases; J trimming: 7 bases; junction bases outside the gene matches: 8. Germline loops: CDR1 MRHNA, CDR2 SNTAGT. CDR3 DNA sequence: TGTGCCAGCAGTATGACTAGCGGGAGAGGAATCGGGGAGCTGTTTTTT. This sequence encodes CASSMTSGRGIGELFF.

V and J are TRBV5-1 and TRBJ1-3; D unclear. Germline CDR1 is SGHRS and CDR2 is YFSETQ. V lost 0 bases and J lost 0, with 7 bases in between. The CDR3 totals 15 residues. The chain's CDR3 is CASSLGGSSGNTIYF. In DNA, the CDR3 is TGCGCCAGCAGCTTGGGAGGGAGCTCTGGAAACACCATATATTTT.

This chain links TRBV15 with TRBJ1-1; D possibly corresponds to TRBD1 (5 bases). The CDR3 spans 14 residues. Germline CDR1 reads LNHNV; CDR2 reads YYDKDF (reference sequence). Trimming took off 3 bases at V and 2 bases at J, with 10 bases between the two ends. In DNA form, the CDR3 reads TGTGCCACCAGCAGCCCAGACAGTAACACTGAAGCTTTCTTT. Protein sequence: CATSSPDSNTEAFF.

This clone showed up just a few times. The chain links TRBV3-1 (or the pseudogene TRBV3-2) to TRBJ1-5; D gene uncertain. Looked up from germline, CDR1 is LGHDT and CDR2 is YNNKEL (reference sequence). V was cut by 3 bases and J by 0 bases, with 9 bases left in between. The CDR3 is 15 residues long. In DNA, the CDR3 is TGTGCCAGCAGCCACAGTAGGAGTAGCAATCAGCCCCAGCATTTT. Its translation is CASSHSRSSNQPQHF.

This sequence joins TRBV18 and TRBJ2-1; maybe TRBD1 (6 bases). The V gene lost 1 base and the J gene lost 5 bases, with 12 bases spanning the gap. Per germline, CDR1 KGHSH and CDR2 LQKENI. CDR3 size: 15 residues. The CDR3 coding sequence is TGTGCCAGCTCACCACTTCCCGGGACAAACAATGAGCAGTTCTTC. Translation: CASSPLPGTNNEQFF.

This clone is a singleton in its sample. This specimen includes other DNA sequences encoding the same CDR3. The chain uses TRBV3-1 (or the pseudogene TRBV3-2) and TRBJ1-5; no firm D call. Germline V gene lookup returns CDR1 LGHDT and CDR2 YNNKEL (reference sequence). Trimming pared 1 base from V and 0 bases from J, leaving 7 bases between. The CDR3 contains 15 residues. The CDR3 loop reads CASSQGANSNQPQHF. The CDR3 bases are TGTGCCAGCAGCCAAGGGGCAAATAGCAATCAGCCCCAGCATTTT.

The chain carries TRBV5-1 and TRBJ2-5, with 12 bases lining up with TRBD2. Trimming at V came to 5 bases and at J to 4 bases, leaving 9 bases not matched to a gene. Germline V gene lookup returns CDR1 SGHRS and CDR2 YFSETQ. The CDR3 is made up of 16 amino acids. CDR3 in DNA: TGCGCCAGCAGTCCCGGTGGACTAGCGGGAATAGAGACCCAGTACTTC. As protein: CASSPGGLAGIETQYF.

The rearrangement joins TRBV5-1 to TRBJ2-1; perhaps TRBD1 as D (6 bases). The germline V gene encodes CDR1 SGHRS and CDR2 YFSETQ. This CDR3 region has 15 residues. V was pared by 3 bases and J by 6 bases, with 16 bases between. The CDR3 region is CASSWGPTRINEQFF. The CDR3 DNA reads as TGCGCCAGCAGCTGGGGGCCAACTAGAATCAATGAGCAGTTCTTC.

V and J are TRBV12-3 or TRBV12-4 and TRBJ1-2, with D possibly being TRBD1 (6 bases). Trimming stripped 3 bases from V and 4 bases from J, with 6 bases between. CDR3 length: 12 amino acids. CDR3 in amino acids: CASSLTGYGYTF. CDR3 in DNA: TGTGCCAGCAGTTTGACAGGCTATGGCTACACCTTC.

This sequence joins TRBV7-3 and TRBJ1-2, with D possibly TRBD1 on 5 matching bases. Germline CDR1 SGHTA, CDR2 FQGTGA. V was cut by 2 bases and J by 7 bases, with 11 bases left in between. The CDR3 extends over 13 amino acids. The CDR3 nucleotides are TGTGCCAGCAGCTTAGGGCAGGGCCTTGGCTACACCTTC. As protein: CASSLGQGLGYTF. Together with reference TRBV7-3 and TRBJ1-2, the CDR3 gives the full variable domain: GAGVSQTPSNKVTEKGKYVELRCDPISGHTALYWYRQSLGQGPEFLIYFQGTGAADDSGLPNDRFFAVRPEGSVSTLKIQRTERGDSAVYLCASSLGQGLGYTFGSGTRLTVV.

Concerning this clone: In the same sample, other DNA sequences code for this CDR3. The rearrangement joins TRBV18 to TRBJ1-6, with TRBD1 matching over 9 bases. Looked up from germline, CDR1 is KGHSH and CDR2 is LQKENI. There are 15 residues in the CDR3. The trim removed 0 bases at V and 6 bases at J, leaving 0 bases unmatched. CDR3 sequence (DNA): TGTGCCAGCTCACCACCGGGACAGGGTAATTCACCCCTCCACTTT. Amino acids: CASSPPGQGNSPLHF.

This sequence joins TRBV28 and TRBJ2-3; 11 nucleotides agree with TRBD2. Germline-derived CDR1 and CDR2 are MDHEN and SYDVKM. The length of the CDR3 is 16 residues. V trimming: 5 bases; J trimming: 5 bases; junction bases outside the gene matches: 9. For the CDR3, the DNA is TGTGCCAGCAGTCCGGGGACTAGCGGAGGGAGAGATACGCAGTATTTT. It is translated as CASSPGTSGGRDTQYF.

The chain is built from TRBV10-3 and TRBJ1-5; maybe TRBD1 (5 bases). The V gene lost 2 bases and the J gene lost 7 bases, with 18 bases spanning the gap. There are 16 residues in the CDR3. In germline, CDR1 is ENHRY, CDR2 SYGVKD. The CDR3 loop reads CAISEERQAGGQPQHF. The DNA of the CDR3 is TGTGCCATCAGTGAGGAGCGACAAGCCGGGGGACAGCCCCAGCATTTT.

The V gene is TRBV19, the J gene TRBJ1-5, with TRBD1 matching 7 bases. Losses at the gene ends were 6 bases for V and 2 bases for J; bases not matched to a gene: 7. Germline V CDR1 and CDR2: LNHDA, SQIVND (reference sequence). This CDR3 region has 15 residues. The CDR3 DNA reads TGTGCCAGTAGCAGGGTTACAGGGGGCAATCAGCCCCAGCATTTT. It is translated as CASSRVTGGNQPQHF.

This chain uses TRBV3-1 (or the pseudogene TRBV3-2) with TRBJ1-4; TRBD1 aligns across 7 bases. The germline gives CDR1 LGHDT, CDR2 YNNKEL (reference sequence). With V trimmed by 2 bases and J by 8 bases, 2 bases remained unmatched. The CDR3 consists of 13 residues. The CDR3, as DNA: TGTGCCAGCAGCCAAACAGGGGAGGAAAAACTGTTTTTT. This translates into CASSQTGEEKLFF.

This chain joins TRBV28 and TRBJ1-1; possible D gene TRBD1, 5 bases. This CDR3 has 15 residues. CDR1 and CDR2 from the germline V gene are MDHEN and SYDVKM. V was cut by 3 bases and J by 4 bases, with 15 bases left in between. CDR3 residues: CASSLTPGLGTEAFF. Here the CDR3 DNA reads TGTGCCAGCAGTTTGACCCCAGGGTTGGGCACTGAAGCTTTCTTT.

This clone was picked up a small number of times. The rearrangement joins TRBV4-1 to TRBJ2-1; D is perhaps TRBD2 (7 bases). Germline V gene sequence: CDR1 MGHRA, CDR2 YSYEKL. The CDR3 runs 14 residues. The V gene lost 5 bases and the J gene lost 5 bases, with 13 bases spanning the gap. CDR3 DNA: TGCGCCAGCAGCTTAGGGGGGGTTAACAATGAGCAGTTCTTC. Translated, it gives CASSLGGVNNEQFF.

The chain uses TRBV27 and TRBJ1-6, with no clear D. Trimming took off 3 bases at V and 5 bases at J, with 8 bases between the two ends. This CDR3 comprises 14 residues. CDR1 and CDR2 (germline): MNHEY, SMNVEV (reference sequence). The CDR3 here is CASSLWTNNSPLHF. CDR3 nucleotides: TGTGCCAGCAGTTTGTGGACTAATAATTCACCCCTCCACTTT.

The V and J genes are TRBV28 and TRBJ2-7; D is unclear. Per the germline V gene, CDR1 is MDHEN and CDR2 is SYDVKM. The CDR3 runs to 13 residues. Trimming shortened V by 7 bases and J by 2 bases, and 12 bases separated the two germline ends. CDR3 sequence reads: CASNGQATYEQYF. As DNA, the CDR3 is TGTGCCAGCAACGGTCAGGCAACCTACGAGCAGTACTTC. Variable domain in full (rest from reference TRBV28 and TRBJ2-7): DVKVTQSSRYLVKRTGEKVFLECVQDMDHENMFWYRQDPGLGLRLIYFSYDVKMKEKGDIPEGYSVSREKKERFSLILESASTNQTSMYLCASNGQATYEQYFGPGTRLTVT.

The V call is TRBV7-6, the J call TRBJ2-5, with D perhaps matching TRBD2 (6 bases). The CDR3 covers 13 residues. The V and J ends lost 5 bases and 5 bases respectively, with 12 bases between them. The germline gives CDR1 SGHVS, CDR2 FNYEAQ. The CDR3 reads CASSRRREETQYF. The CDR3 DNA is TGTGCCAGCAGCCGAAGGAGGGAGGAGACCCAGTACTTC.

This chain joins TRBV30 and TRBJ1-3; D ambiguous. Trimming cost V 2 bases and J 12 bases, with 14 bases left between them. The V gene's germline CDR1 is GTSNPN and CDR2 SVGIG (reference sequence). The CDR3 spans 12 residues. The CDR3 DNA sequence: TGTGCCTGGAGTATGGCGGCCAGAAGCATATATTTT. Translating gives CAWSMAARSIYF.

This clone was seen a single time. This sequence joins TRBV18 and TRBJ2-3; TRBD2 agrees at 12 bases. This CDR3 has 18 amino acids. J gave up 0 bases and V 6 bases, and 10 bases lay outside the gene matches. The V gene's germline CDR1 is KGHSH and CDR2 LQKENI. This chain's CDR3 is CASSQTSGSLRSTDTQYF. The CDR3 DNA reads TGTGCCAGCTCGCAGACTAGCGGGAGCTTACGAAGCACAGATACGCAGTATTTT.

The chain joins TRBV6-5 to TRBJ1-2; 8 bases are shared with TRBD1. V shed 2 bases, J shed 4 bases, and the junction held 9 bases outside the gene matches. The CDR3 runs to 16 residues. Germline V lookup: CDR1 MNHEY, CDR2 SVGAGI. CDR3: CASSYRPGTGGYGYTF. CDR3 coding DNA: TGTGCCAGCAGTTACAGGCCGGGAACAGGGGGCTATGGCTACACCTTC.

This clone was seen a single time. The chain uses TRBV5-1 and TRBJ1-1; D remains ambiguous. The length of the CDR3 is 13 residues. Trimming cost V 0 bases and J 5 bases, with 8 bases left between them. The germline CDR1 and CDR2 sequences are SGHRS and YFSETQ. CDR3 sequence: CASSLVSGTEAFF. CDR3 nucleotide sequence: TGCGCCAGCAGCTTGGTTTCAGGTACTGAAGCTTTCTTT.

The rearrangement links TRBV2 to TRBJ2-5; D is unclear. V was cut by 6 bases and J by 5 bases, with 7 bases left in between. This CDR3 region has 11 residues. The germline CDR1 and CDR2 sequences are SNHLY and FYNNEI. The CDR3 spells CASRWAETQYF. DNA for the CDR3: TGTGCCAGCAGGTGGGCGGAGACCCAGTACTTC.